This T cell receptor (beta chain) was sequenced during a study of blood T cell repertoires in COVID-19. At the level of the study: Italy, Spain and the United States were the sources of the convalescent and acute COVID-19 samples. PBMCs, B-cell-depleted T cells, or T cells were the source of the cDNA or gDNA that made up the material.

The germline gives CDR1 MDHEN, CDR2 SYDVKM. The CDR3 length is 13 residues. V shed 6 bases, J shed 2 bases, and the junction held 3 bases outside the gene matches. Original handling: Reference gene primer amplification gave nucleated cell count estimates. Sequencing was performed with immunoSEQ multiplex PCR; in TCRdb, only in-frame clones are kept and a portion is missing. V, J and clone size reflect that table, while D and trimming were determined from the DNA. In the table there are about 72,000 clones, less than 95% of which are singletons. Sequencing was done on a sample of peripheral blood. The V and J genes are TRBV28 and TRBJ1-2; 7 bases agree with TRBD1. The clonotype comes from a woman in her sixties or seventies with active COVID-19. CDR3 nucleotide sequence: TGTGCCAGCAGGGAACAGGGGAACTATGGCTACACCTTC. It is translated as CASREQGNYGYTF.